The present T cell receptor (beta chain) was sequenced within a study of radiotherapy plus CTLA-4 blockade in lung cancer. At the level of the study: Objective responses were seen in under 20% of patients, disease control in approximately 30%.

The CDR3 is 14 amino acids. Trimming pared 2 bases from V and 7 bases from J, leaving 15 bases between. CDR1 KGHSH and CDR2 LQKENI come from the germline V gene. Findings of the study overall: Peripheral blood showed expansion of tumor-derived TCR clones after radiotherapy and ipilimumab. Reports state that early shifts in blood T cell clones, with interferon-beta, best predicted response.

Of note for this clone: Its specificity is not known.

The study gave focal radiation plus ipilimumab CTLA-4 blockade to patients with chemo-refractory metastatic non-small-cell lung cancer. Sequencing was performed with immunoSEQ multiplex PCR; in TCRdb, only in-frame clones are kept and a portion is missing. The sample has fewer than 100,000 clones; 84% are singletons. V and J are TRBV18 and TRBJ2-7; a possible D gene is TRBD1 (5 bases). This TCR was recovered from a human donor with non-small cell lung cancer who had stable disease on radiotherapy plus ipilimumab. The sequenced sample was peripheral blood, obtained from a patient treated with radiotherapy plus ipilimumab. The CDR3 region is CASSPTPQGSEQYF. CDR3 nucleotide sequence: TGTGCCAGCTCACCAACCCCCCAGGGTTCGGAGCAGTACTTC.